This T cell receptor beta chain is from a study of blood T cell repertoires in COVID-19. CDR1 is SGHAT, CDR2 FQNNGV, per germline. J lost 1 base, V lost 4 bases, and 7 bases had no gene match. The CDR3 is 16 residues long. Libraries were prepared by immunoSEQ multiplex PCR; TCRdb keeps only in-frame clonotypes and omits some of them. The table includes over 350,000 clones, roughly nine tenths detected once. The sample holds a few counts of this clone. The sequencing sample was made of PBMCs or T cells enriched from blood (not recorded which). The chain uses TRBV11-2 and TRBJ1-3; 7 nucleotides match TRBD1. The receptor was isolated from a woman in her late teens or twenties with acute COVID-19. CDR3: CASSSGTDRSGNTIYF. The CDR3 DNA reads TGTGCCAGCAGCTCAGGGACAGATAGATCTGGAAACACCATATATTTT.